What follows are 20 T cell receptor beta chains derived from one specimen sequenced in a study of human T cells and chemical hapten exposure. Time point: patch test 1, 2 weeks after DPC sensitization. The treatment denotes: therapeutic diphenylcyclopropenone sensitization with weekly scalp DPC. TCRdb ran MiXCR on the RACE reads and lists one entry per CDR3 protein. The table lists approximately 100,000 distinct CDR3 sequences, 9.5% to 12% of them singletons. The sample consisted of whole blood, taken in connection with sensitization to the hapten diphenylcyclopropenone (DPC). The receptors derive from a woman aged 40 to 55 with alopecia areata. Some clones in this sample may be carry-over from other donors' samples.

The chain combines TRBV3-1 with TRBJ1-2; D call uncertain. Germline V gene sequence: CDR1 LGHDT, CDR2 YNNKEL (reference sequence). Trimming took off 4 bases at V and 5 bases at J, with 8 bases between the two ends. The CDR3 is 12 amino acids. The CDR3 DNA is TGTGCCAGCAGCCCCAACCCGTATGGCTACACCTTC. Protein product: CASSPNPYGYTF.

The chain has TRBV7-9 and TRBJ1-1; tentatively, D is TRBD1 (6 bases). Trimming left V 1 base short and J 8 bases short, with 14 bases between. There are 14 residues in the CDR3. CDR1 and CDR2 from the germline V gene are SEHNR and FQNEAQ (reference sequence). Written as DNA, the CDR3 is TGTGCCAGCAGCTTAGAACAGGGTCCCCCAGAAGCTTTCTTT. It specifies CASSLEQGPPEAFF.

The chain recombines TRBV5-4 with TRBJ2-7, with TRBD1 identical over 8 bases. There are 15 residues in the CDR3. In germline, CDR1 is SGHNT, CDR2 YYREEE (reference sequence). Losses at the gene ends were 4 bases for V and 3 bases for J; bases not matched to a gene: 9. In nucleotides, the CDR3 is TGTGCCAGCAGCCTTCCCGGGACAGGCGGCTACGAGCAGTACTTC. Amino acid sequence: CASSLPGTGGYEQYF.

This clonotype occurred a few times. The genes are TRBV7-6 and TRBJ2-5, with D perhaps TRBD2 (5 bases). The CDR3 covers 12 residues. The V and J ends lost 6 bases and 3 bases respectively, with 8 bases between them. Looked up from germline, CDR1 is SGHVS and CDR2 is FNYEAQ. CDR3 DNA sequence: TGTGCCAGCAGTCAGAGGGAAGAGACCCAGTACTTC. Its translation: CASSQREETQYF.

This clonotype was counted between two and nine times. The genes are TRBV7-9 and TRBJ1-6; D is perhaps TRBD1 (5 bases). This CDR3 has 14 amino acids. With 5 bases removed from V and 10 bases from J, the gap between germline ends came to 15 bases. Germline CDR1 and CDR2: SEHNR and FQNEAQ (reference sequence). DNA for the CDR3: TGTGCCAGCAGCCCTCGGGACCCCCGGTCACCCCTCCACTTT. Encoded protein: CASSPRDPRSPLHF.

The chain joins TRBV6-1 to TRBJ2-1; possible D gene TRBD1, 5 bases. Between the trimmed V and J ends, which lost 1 base and 4 bases, there was a span of 11 bases. Looked up from germline, CDR1 is MNHNS and CDR2 is SASEGT. CDR3 length: 15 residues. CDR3 region: CASSEEAGLYNEQFF. DNA for the CDR3: TGTGCCAGCAGTGAAGAGGCAGGGCTTTACAATGAGCAGTTCTTC.

The rearrangement uses TRBV23-1 and TRBJ1-5; 11 bases line up with TRBD1. TRBV23-1 is an open reading frame whose function is uncertain. V gave up 8 bases and J gave up 4 bases; unmatched junction bases: 10. The CDR3 loop spans 16 amino acids. The CDR3 DNA sequence: TGCGCCAGCGGTCCCCGGGACAGGGGGGCTAATCAGCCCCAGCATTTT. Translating it yields CASGPRDRGANQPQHF.

This clonotype showed up just a few times. The chain links TRBV6-2 or TRBV6-3 to TRBJ2-2; 8 bases map to TRBD2. The junction had 2 bases not matched to a gene; V was cut back by 2 bases and J by 6 bases. CDR1 and CDR2 from the germline V gene are MNHEY and SVGEGT. The CDR3 sequence is 14 residues long. CDR3 DNA sequence: TGTGCCAGCAGTTACACGCGGGGGGCCGGGGAGCTGTTTTTT. Its protein product is CASSYTRGAGELFF.

This clonotype was seen a handful of times. V gene TRBV27 combines with J gene TRBJ2-1, with 7 bases that match TRBD2. V shed 3 bases and J 4 bases; nucleotides not matched to a gene: 6. Per the germline V gene, CDR1 is MNHEY and CDR2 is SMNVEV (reference sequence). CDR3 length: 15 residues. The CDR3 nucleotides are TGTGCCAGCAGTTTGGGGGGGAGAGCTTACAATGAGCAGTTCTTC. Protein sequence: CASSLGGRAYNEQFF.

This clonotype was detected ten times or more. The V and J genes are TRBV12-3 or TRBV12-4 and TRBJ1-2, with 7 bases lining up with TRBD1. This CDR3 has 15 residues. J gave up 7 bases and V 6 bases, and 14 bases lay outside the gene matches. The CDR3 reads CASSPTGTAESGYTF. The CDR3 bases are TGTGCCAGCAGCCCAACCGGGACAGCGGAAAGTGGCTACACCTTC.

The rearrangement uses TRBV19 and TRBJ2-1; either TRBD1 or TRBD2 may fit D (5 bases each). The germline V and J ends were trimmed by 2 bases and 3 bases, with 11 bases remaining between them. The CDR3 totals 15 residues. Germline values: CDR1 LNHDA, CDR2 SQIVND (reference sequence). The CDR3 coding sequence is TGTGCCAGTAGTATAATCGGGACCGGCTACAATGAGCAGTTCTTC. It specifies CASSIIGTGYNEQFF.

The rearrangement uses TRBV3-1 and TRBJ2-2; D ambiguous. Germline values: CDR1 LGHDT, CDR2 YNNKEL (reference sequence). V was cut by 0 bases and J by 0 bases, with 8 bases left in between. CDR3 length equals 16 residues. This chain's CDR3 is CASSQDPASNTGELFF. CDR3 nucleotide sequence: TGTGCCAGCAGCCAAGATCCAGCCTCGAACACCGGGGAGCTGTTTTTT.

The chain uses TRBV27 and TRBJ2-2; D gene ambiguous. This CDR3 contains 14 residues. The V gene's germline CDR1 is MNHEY and CDR2 SMNVEV (reference sequence). Trimming took 8 bases from V and 0 from J, leaving 10 bases between them. CDR3 DNA sequence: TGTGCCAGCGGTTCCATCTCGAACACCGGGGAGCTGTTTTTT. It codes for CASGSISNTGELFF.

The chain couples TRBV29-1 to TRBJ1-1; 9 bases align to TRBD1. CDR1 is SQVTM, CDR2 ANQGSEA, per germline. This CDR3 has 12 amino acids. Trimming took 5 bases from V and 5 from J; bases not matched to a gene: 3. As DNA, the CDR3 is TGCAGCGTTCCGGACAGGGGTACTGAAGCTTTCTTT. It encodes CSVPDRGTEAFF.

This clonotype turned up a few times. V is TRBV7-9 and J is TRBJ2-3, with unresolved D. Germline V gives CDR1 SEHNR, CDR2 FQNEAQ (reference sequence). Trimming left V 4 bases short and J 0 bases short, with 11 bases between. The CDR3 sequence is 15 residues long. The CDR3 DNA follows: TGTGCCAGCAGCTCGCGACTTGCCAGCACAGATACGCAGTATTTT. Protein product: CASSSRLASTDTQYF.

Here the CDR3 reads CASSFTGADTQYF. CDR3 in DNA: TGTGCCAGCAGTTTCACGGGTGCAGATACGCAGTATTTT. The V gene is TRBV27, the J gene TRBJ2-3; D is undetermined. CDR1 is MNHEY and CDR2 is SMNVEV in the germline V gene (reference sequence). Trimming removed 3 bases from V and 4 bases from J, with 8 bases in between. CDR3 length equals 13 residues.

At least ten counts were recorded for this clonotype. The gene calls are TRBV6-5 and TRBJ1-3; 7 positions agree with TRBD1. CDR3 length: 13 amino acids. V trimming: 11 bases; J trimming: 4 bases; junction bases outside the gene matches: 8. Germline V lookup: CDR1 MNHEY, CDR2 SVGAGI. The CDR3 spells CAVQRGPGNTIYF. The CDR3 DNA follows: TGTGCCGTCCAGAGGGGGCCCGGAAACACCATATATTTT.

The V and J genes are TRBV12-3 or TRBV12-4 and TRBJ2-2; D may match TRBD1 or TRBD2 (5 bases each). V was cut by 5 bases and J by 4 bases, with 14 bases left in between. This CDR3 contains 15 residues. CDR3 in amino acids: CASSRARDGTGELFF. The CDR3 DNA sequence: TGTGCCAGCAGTCGCGCCAGGGACGGCACCGGGGAGCTGTTTTTT.

The chain carries TRBV12-3 or TRBV12-4 and TRBJ2-1; 14 nucleotides match TRBD2. V lost 6 bases and J lost 10; bases outside the gene matches: 14. The CDR3 is 17 residues long. The CDR3 DNA follows: TGTGCCAGCAGCCCCCAGAGACTAGCGGGGGGGCGGAGGGAGCAGTTCTTC. Translated: CASSPQRLAGGRREQFF.

Notes on this clonotype: A much larger clone is a single base away; this may be a read error. This chain links TRBV23-1 with TRBJ2-7; D remains unclear. TRBV23-1 is treated as an ORF (open reading frame) with a function not yet certain. This CDR3 spans 14 amino acids. CDR3 residues: CTSSLIVRPGKEYF. The DNA of the CDR3 is TGCACCAGCAGTCTAATCGTGAGACCTGGAAAGGAGTACTTC.